The 11 T cell receptor beta chains below come from one sample, sequenced in a study of preoperative IRX-2 immunotherapy in early breast cancer. Treatment indicated: preoperative locoregional IRX-2 cytokine immunotherapy. TCRdb's table, derived via immunoSEQ multiplex PCR, lists solely in-frame clones and lacks some. The data show fewer than 30,000 clones, roughly 90% seen once. Sample acquisition took place from a patient treated with IRX-2 immunotherapy. The receptors were sampled from a human donor with breast cancer.

This clone came up once. The rearrangement joins TRBV6-1 to TRBJ2-3, with a weak D call TRBD1 (5 bases). The germline gives CDR1 MNHNS, CDR2 SASEGT. Trimming removed 7 bases from V and 4 bases from J, with 15 bases in between. The CDR3 is made up of 14 amino acids. As DNA, the CDR3 is TGTGCCAGCAACGAACCAGGGTTCGCAGATACGCAGTATTTT. Encoded protein: CASNEPGFADTQYF.

CDR3 sequence (DNA): TGCGCCAGCGGAATACTAGCGGGAGATCCCTACGAGCAGTACTTC. It is translated as CASGILAGDPYEQYF. This chain connects TRBV23-1 to TRBJ2-7; 11 bases fit TRBD2. TRBV23-1 is an ORF for which the function is uncertain. The CDR3 covers 15 residues. The junction had 8 bases not matched to a gene; V was cut back by 8 bases and J by 2 bases.

This chain links TRBV7-2 with TRBJ2-6; D is ambiguous. This CDR3 is 14 amino acids long. Germline V lookup: CDR1 SGHTA, CDR2 FQGNSA. V was trimmed by 1 base and J by 3 bases, leaving 4 bases between them. In DNA form, the CDR3 reads TGTGCCAGCAGCTTAGTATTTGGGGCCAACGTCCTGACTTTC. Its translation: CASSLVFGANVLTF.

V usage is TRBV14 and J usage is TRBJ2-7, with 8 bases lining up with TRBD2. This CDR3 has 15 residues. Trimming cost V 2 bases and J 2 bases; bases outside gene matches: 5. Germline V gene data show CDR1 as SGHDN and CDR2 as FVKESK. CDR3 loop: CASSQQAGAPYEQYF. CDR3 nucleotide sequence: TGTGCCAGCAGCCAACAAGCGGGAGCCCCCTACGAGCAGTACTTC.

The rearrangement uses TRBV7-2 and TRBJ2-4; 9 positions agree with TRBD2. The CDR3 has 16 residues. Germline V gene data show CDR1 as SGHTA and CDR2 as FQGNSA. V lost 1 base to trimming and J lost 6 bases; unmatched junction nucleotides: 7. CDR3 in amino acids: CASSLGVSGGPNIQYF. The DNA for the CDR3 is TGTGCCAGCAGCTTAGGAGTGAGCGGGGGGCCAAACATTCAGTACTTC.

The J gene is TRBJ1-1, the V gene TRBV7-9; 7 bases line up with TRBD1. The CDR3 has 13 residues. J lost 8 bases, V lost 3 bases, and 6 bases had no gene match. Germline CDR1 and CDR2: SEHNR and FQNEAQ (reference sequence). This CDR3 is CASSFDRASEAFF. CDR3 DNA: TGTGCCAGCAGCTTCGACAGGGCGTCAGAAGCTTTCTTT.

The V call is TRBV9, the J call TRBJ2-1, with TRBD2 matching over 9 bases. The CDR3 has 14 amino acids. CDR1 SGDLS and CDR2 YYNGEE come from the germline V gene. The J segment lost 7 bases and the V segment lost 2 bases, leaving 4 bases of the junction unmatched. The CDR3 sequence is CASSVGGGANEQFF. CDR3 nucleotides: TGTGCCAGCAGCGTGGGCGGGGGGGCTAATGAGCAGTTCTTC.

The V and J genes are TRBV28 and TRBJ2-7; 13 bases map to TRBD2. Trimming took 6 bases from V and 11 from J; bases not matched to a gene: 7. The CDR3 runs to 13 residues. The germline CDR1 and CDR2 sequences are MDHEN and SYDVKM. The CDR3 DNA reads TGTGCCAGCAGCGAGGGACTAGCGGGACCCAAGTACTTC. It yields the protein CASSEGLAGPKYF.

The chain uses TRBV27 and TRBJ2-1, with 7 bases fitting TRBD1. J was trimmed by 4 bases and V by 9 bases; bases with no gene match: 6. In germline, CDR1 is MNHEY, CDR2 SMNVEV (reference sequence). CDR3 length: 13 residues. CDR3 nucleotides: TGTGCCAGTTCCGAGGGGGCGTACAATGAGCAGTTCTTC. This gives the protein CASSEGAYNEQFF.

This clone appeared once. The chain uses TRBV28 and TRBJ2-5; 7 bases are a match to TRBD2. The V gene end was trimmed by 6 bases and the J gene end by 5 bases; junction bases not matched to a gene: 9. CDR1 is MDHEN, CDR2 SYDVKM, per germline. The CDR3 length is 14 residues. The CDR3 region is CASRIRAGIETQYF. CDR3 nucleotide sequence: TGTGCCAGCAGAATTAGAGCGGGAATCGAGACCCAGTACTTC.

The chain recombines TRBV5-1 with TRBJ1-1; D not certain. CDR1 SGHRS and CDR2 YFSETQ come from the germline V gene. V gave up 0 bases and J gave up 3 bases, with 9 bases separating them. The CDR3 runs to 14 residues. The CDR3 loop reads CASSLGRGDTEAFF. In nucleotides, the CDR3 is TGCGCCAGCAGCTTGGGACGGGGAGACACTGAAGCTTTCTTT.